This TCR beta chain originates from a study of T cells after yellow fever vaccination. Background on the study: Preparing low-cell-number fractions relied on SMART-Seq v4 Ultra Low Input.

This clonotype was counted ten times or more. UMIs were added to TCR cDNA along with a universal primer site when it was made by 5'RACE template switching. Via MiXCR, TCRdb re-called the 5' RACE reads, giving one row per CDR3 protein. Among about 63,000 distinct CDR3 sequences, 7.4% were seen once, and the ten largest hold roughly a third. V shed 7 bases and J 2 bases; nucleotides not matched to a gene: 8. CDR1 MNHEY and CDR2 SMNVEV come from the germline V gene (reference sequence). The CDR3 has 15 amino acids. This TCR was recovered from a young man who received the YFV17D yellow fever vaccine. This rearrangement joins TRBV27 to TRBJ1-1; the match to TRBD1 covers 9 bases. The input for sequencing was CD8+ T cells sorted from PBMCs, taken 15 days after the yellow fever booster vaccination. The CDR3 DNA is TGTGCCAGCACCACGGACAGGGGACCAAACACTGAAGCTTTCTTT. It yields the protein CASTTDRGPNTEAFF.